These 8 T cell receptor beta chains were sequenced from one sample in a study of cytomegalovirus exposure and HLA in healthy donors. The PCR had 60 Vbeta and 13 Jbeta primers. TCRdb keeps only in-frame clones here, not all; method: immunoSEQ multiplex PCR. The sample lists roughly 160,000 clones; over 70% were seen once. Sample: PBMCs. The origin of the receptors is a man aged 18 to 30 in good health and CMV-seropositive.

V gene TRBV11-2 combines with J gene TRBJ1-6; TRBD1 aligns across 7 bases. The CDR3 loop spans 17 amino acids. The ends lost 3 bases at V and 4 bases at J; junction bases unmatched: 9. Germline V CDR1 and CDR2: SGHAT, FQNNGV. The CDR3 region has the DNA TGTGCCAGCAGCTTCTCTCCTAGGGACAGTTATAATTCACCCCTCCACTTT. Encoded protein: CASSFSPRDSYNSPLHF.

The chain links TRBV7-9 to TRBJ2-1; maybe TRBD2 (5 bases). This CDR3 contains 15 residues. CDR1 is SEHNR, CDR2 FQNEAQ, per germline (reference sequence). V was cut by 0 bases and J by 4 bases, with 10 bases left in between. The CDR3 reads CASSLASGVYNEQFF. As DNA, the CDR3 is TGTGCCAGCAGCTTAGCCAGCGGAGTTTACAATGAGCAGTTCTTC.

This clone was seen more than once but under ten times. The chain recombines TRBV4-2 with TRBJ1-1; D unclear. Per germline, CDR1 LGHNA and CDR2 YNFKEQ. The V end was cut by 5 bases, the J end by 1 base, with 14 bases between. This CDR3 is built from 15 residues. CDR3 bases: TGTGCCAGCAGCTACAGAATAGAACGGAACACTGAAGCTTTCTTT. This codes for CASSYRIERNTEAFF.

With regard to this clone: One end of the junction varies from germline; a read error may be responsible. The sample carries other DNA sequences with the same CDR3. The V and J genes are TRBV5-4 and TRBJ1-1, with TRBD1 identical over 8 bases. Looked up from germline, CDR1 is SGHNT and CDR2 is YYREEE (reference sequence). This CDR3 region has 15 residues. CDR3 DNA: TGTGCCAGCAGCTTGTTGAACAGGGGGAACACTGAAGCCTTCTTT. Its protein is CASSLLNRGNTEAFF.

This chain uses TRBV9 with TRBJ2-1; a possible D gene is TRBD2 (6 bases). CDR1 and CDR2 (germline): SGDLS, YYNGEE. Trimming cost V 4 bases and J 5 bases, with 16 bases left between them. The CDR3 contains 15 residues. This CDR3 is CASSPIAGSNNEQFF. CDR3 in DNA: TGTGCCAGCAGCCCCATTGCCGGGAGTAACAATGAGCAGTTCTTC.

Only a few counts were recorded for this clone. The chain combines TRBV7-2 with TRBJ2-3, with 10 positions matching TRBD2. In germline, CDR1 is SGHTA, CDR2 FQGNSA. With 1 base clipped from V and 7 bases from J, the junction kept 11 bases outside the gene matches. The CDR3 length is 17 residues. This chain's CDR3 is CASSLVNSGGAGNTQYF. The CDR3 region has the DNA TGTGCCAGCAGCTTAGTTAACAGCGGGGGGGCCGGGAATACGCAGTATTTT.

A word on this clone: Its ends do not fully match the called genes, so a read error is possible. The chain combines TRBV27 with TRBJ1-5; 9 nucleotides align to TRBD1. This CDR3 is built from 16 residues. Germline CDR1 and CDR2: MNHEY and SMNVEV (reference sequence). The CDR3 DNA sequence: TGTGCCAGCAGTCCCAGGACAGGGGACGGCAATCAGCCCCGGCATTTT. Translating it yields CASSPRTGDGNQPRHF.

The DNA for the CDR3 is TGTGCCAGTAGTGGAAATACAGGTGGACCTAATGAAAAACTGTTTTTT. Amino acids: CASSGNTGGPNEKLFF. The rearrangement joins TRBV19 to TRBJ1-4; maybe TRBD1 (5 bases). The germline V gene encodes CDR1 LNHDA and CDR2 SQIVND (reference sequence). The CDR3 contains 16 residues. V dropped 5 bases and J dropped 3 bases, with 16 bases sitting between them.